This T cell receptor beta chain was documented in a study of cytomegalovirus exposure and HLA in healthy donors. In the study overall: Earlier sequencing of 150 million to 200 million T cells yielded 95 million to 120 million unique TCR beta sequences.

Study-wide results and caveats: Several of the most significant clusters appeared linked to common viral pathogens, based on a later analysis.

This CDR3 has 15 amino acids. J lost 7 bases, V lost 4 bases, and 7 bases had no gene match. The V gene's germline CDR1 is MRHNA and CDR2 SNTAGT. Details on this clone: Its antigen is unidentified.

60 Vbeta and 13 Jbeta primers were used in PCR. Only in-frame clones appear in the TCRdb table, and some are missing; sequencing was by immunoSEQ multiplex PCR. The data show some 54,000 clones, 65% to 85% seen once. The chain is built from TRBV6-4 and TRBJ2-1; 10 nucleotides line up with TRBD1. The sequenced sample was PBMCs. The receptor's source is a male donor in good health and CMV-seronegative. As DNA, the CDR3 is TGTGCCAGCAGTGTTACGGGACAGGGGTTTAATGAGCAGTTCTTC. Encoded protein: CASSVTGQGFNEQFF.